This TCR beta chain was retrieved from a study of PD-L1 blockade in urothelial cancer. At the level of the study: Each participant's history included 0 to 3 prior chemotherapy regimens. Blood analysis occurred 3 weeks (second dose) and 6 weeks after treatment start. Peripheral blood specimens exhibited a median yield of around 140,000 T cells.

Profiling relied on immunoSEQ multiplex PCR, and the TCRdb table lists in-frame clones only, not all of them. The sample lists about 36,000 clones; roughly 84% were seen once. Time point denoted: peripheral blood 6 weeks after treatment start. Enrolled patients showed locally advanced or metastatic urothelial carcinoma. The receptor was isolated from a man aged 35 to 55 with urothelial cancer. The material was PBMCs, obtained around atezolizumab (anti-PD-L1) treatment.

Here the CDR3 reads CASSLDRGRALAFF. Here the CDR3 DNA reads TGTGCCAGCAGCCTGGACAGGGGGCGGGCCCTAGCTTTCTTT. This chain links TRBV28 with TRBJ1-1; 11 nucleotides match TRBD1. Germline values: CDR1 MDHEN, CDR2 SYDVKM. V lost 6 bases to trimming and J lost 10 bases; unmatched junction nucleotides: 10. The CDR3 has 14 residues.